Listed below are T cell receptor beta chains from one sample, sequenced in a study of blood T cell repertoires in COVID-19. Using immunoSEQ multiplex PCR, the repertoire was profiled, and TCRdb retains in-frame clones only, with some absent. The data contain roughly 140,000 clones, around nine tenths of them seen just once; the ten biggest clones take up less than 6.5%. Sequencing used peripheral blood. These TCRs come from a human donor in a cohort sampled during active COVID-19. CDR3s include the opening cysteine and the closing phenylalanine or tryptophan. A D gene is named only where the DNA matches it firmly. The size field is filled for only some rows; it gives once, few, many or a size class.

d_gene	v_gene	abundance	j_gene	CDR3nt	CDR3aa
-	TRBV29-1	many	TRBJ2-7	TGCAGCGTCGGTTCCCCACGGGGCGAGCAGTACTTC	CSVGSPRGEQYF
-	TRBV19	-	TRBJ2-3	TGTGCCAGTAGTATAGTTGAGGCCAGATCAGATACGCAGTATTTT	CASSIVEARSDTQYF
-	TRBV28	-	TRBJ2-7	TGTGCCAGCAAAATTTATAGGGGCGGGACCTACGAGCAGTACTTC	CASKIYRGGTYEQYF
TRBD2	TRBV11-1	-	TRBJ2-3	TGTGCCAGCAATATACGGGCGGGAGAAGATACGCAGTATTTT	CASNIRAGEDTQYF
-	TRBV4-1	-	TRBJ1-3	TGCGCCAGCAGCCAAGAAGCAGGGGCTGGAAACACCATATATTTT	CASSQEAGAGNTIYF
TRBD1	TRBV28	few	TRBJ2-7	TGTGCCACACGACAGGGCGCCTACGAGCAGTACTTC	CATRQGAYEQYF
TRBD2	TRBV27	-	TRBJ2-6	TGTGCCAGCAGTTTCCTACTAGCGGGGGGCTCTGGGGCCAACGTCCTGACTTTC	CASSFLLAGGSGANVLTF
TRBD1	TRBV4-1	-	TRBJ1-2	TGCGCCAGCAGCCAAGATCGACAGGGGGCTGGCTACACCTTC	CASSQDRQGAGYTF
TRBD2	TRBV30	-	TRBJ2-6	TGTGCCTGGACCAAAGCGGGGGGCAGCTCTGGGGCCAACGTCCTGACTTTC	CAWTKAGGSSGANVLTF
-	TRBV30	-	TRBJ1-2	TGTGCCTGGAACAGGGAGCTTTTATATGGCTACACCTTC	CAWNRELLYGYTF
-	TRBV30	-	TRBJ2-5	TGTGCCTGGAGTCCCCAGGTCCAAGAGACCCAGTACTTC	CAWSPQVQETQYF
-	TRBV5-6	-	TRBJ2-7	TGTGCCAGCAGCACGGGACAGCGGGCGGGCTACGAGCAGTACTTC	CASSTGQRAGYEQYF
-	TRBV4-1	once	TRBJ2-1	TGCGCCAGCAGCCAACAGACAGTTTCGAAGTTCTTC	CASSQQTVSKFF
-	TRBV5-6	few	TRBJ2-3	TGTGCCAGCAGCTTGACTGAAACAGATACGCAGTATTTT	CASSLTETDTQYF
-	TRBV1	-	TRBJ2-7	TGCACCAGCAGCCATACCAGGGACGAGCAGTACTTC	CTSSHTRDEQYF
TRBD1	TRBV19	few	TRBJ1-6	TGTGCCAGTACCTTCACCGGGACAGTGGATTCACCCCTCCACTTT	CASTFTGTVDSPLHF
TRBD1	TRBV28	-	TRBJ1-1	TGTGCCAGCAGTTTAGGCGGAACAGGGGGCAGGAGAACTGAAGCTTTCTTT	CASSLGGTGGRRTEAFF
TRBD2	TRBV4-1	once	TRBJ2-7	TGCGCCAGCAGCCAAGCACGGGGAGGGTCCTACGAGCAGTACTTC	CASSQARGGSYEQYF
TRBD2	TRBV28	-	TRBJ2-3	TGTGCCAGCAGTTTAATGCGAGCGGGAGGGCCGGCAGATACGCAGTATTTT	CASSLMRAGGPADTQYF
TRBD1	TRBV5-6	many	TRBJ1-1	TGTGCCAGCAGCTTGACCCCGGGACAGACCTTGAACACTGAAGCTTTCTTT	CASSLTPGQTLNTEAFF
-	TRBV10-1	-	TRBJ2-1	TGCGCCAGCTCCCGGGACTCCTTTGATGAGCAGTTCTTC	CASSRDSFDEQFF
TRBD2	TRBV3-1/TRBV3-2	-	TRBJ2-7	TGTGCCAGCAGCCAAGGTAGCGGGGGGCTCTCCTACGAGCAGTACTTC	CASSQGSGGLSYEQYF
-	TRBV1	-	TRBJ2-3	TGCACCAGCAGCCTATGTGCCCTAAGCACAGATACGCAGTATTTT	CTSSLCALSTDTQYF
-	TRBV11-2	-	TRBJ2-3	TGTGCCAGCAGCTTTAATCCACAGGCCACAGATACGCAGTATTTT	CASSFNPQATDTQYF
TRBD1	TRBV7-9	-	TRBJ1-2	TGTGCCAGCAGCTTAGACGGGACAGGTTTCTATGGCTACACCTTC	CASSLDGTGFYGYTF
-	TRBV14	-	TRBJ1-1	TGTGCCAGCAGCCCCACAGGGCTCCCTACCGCAGAAGGAGCTTTCTTT	CASSPTGLPTAEGAFF
TRBD1	TRBV6-1	-	TRBJ1-5	TGTGCCAGCAGTGAAGCTAGGACAGGGGGCCTCGTTAATCAGCCCCAGCATTTT	CASSEARTGGLVNQPQHF
-	TRBV11-2	-	TRBJ2-7	TGTGCCAGCAGCTCCCCTGGGGGGAGGAGCTCCTACGAGCAGTACTTC	CASSSPGGRSSYEQYF
-	TRBV9	-	TRBJ1-5	TGTGCCAGCAGCGTATGGACAGTTTATCGACATCAGCCCCAGCATTTT	CASSVWTVYRHQPQHF
-	TRBV2	few	TRBJ1-1	TGTGCCAGCACCCGGCAGGGGAACACTGAAGCTTTCTTT	CASTRQGNTEAFF
-	TRBV7-2	once	TRBJ2-3	TGTGCCAGCAGCTCCGACTACATTAGCACAGATACGCAGTATTTT	CASSSDYISTDTQYF
TRBD2	TRBV2	few	TRBJ2-1	TGTGCCAGCCGACTAGCGGGAGCCAGCTCCTACAATGAGCAGTTCTTC	CASRLAGASSYNEQFF
-	TRBV7-3	-	TRBJ1-1	TGTGCCAGCAGCACTGAGGGCGGGAAGATGAACACTGAAGCTTTCTTT	CASSTEGGKMNTEAFF
TRBD1	TRBV28	-	TRBJ1-4	TGTGCCAGCAGTTTAAACCGACAGGGAAATAATGAAAAACTGTTTTTT	CASSLNRQGNNEKLFF
TRBD2	TRBV18	-	TRBJ2-1	TGTGCCAGCTCACCACCGGGACTAGCTTTCGGAAATGAGCAGTTCTTC	CASSPPGLAFGNEQFF
TRBD2	TRBV9	-	TRBJ2-7	TGTGCCAGCAGCGTCGACGGGACTAGCGGGATCTACGAGCAGTACTTC	CASSVDGTSGIYEQYF
-	TRBV5-1	-	TRBJ2-5	TGCGCCAGCAGCTTAGGACTGCACGCCCTGAGCGAGACCCAGTACTTC	CASSLGLHALSETQYF
-	TRBV16	-	TRBJ1-2	TGTGCCAGCAGCCAATCGATCGGGGAGTTCTATGGCTACACCTTC	CASSQSIGEFYGYTF
-	TRBV27	-	TRBJ2-7	TGTGCCAGCAGTCCGGGACTGGCCCTCTACGAGCAGTACTTC	CASSPGLALYEQYF
TRBD2	TRBV11-2	few	TRBJ2-1	TGTGCCAGCAGCTTAGAGCGGGGGTTGCATGAGCAGTTCTTC	CASSLERGLHEQFF
-	TRBV28	-	TRBJ2-7	TGTGCCAGCAGTTTCCTCCAGGAGGCAGGGGGAGGCCACGAGCAGTACTTC	CASSFLQEAGGGHEQYF
-	TRBV7-6	-	TRBJ2-1	TGTGCCAGCAGCTTCTCAGATCACAATGAGCAGTTCTTC	CASSFSDHNEQFF
-	TRBV6-5	-	TRBJ2-3	TGTGCCAGCAGGCCTCCAGGAACAGATACGCAGTATTTT	CASRPPGTDTQYF
-	TRBV27	-	TRBJ1-4	TGTGCAACCAGGGAGGGTGAAAAACTGTTTTTT	CATREGEKLFF
-	TRBV6-4	-	TRBJ2-7	TGTGCCAGCAGTGATGGGGGGAGTGAGTACGAGCAGTACTTC	CASSDGGSEYEQYF
TRBD1	TRBV27	-	TRBJ1-5	TGTGCCAGCAGTCCGGACAGGTCACAGCCCCAGCATTTT	CASSPDRSQPQHF
TRBD1	TRBV11-2	-	TRBJ2-1	TGTGCCAGCAGCGCCACATTGGGACAGGGAAAGACTAAGCAGTTCTTC	CASSATLGQGKTKQFF